The 24 T cell receptor beta chains below all came from one sample that was sequenced in a study of blood T cell repertoires in COVID-19. Measured with immunoSEQ multiplex PCR; TCRdb has only the in-frame clones, and not every one. The sample lists under 350,000 clones, 80% to 90% occurring once. Sequenced input: PBMCs or T cells enriched from blood (not recorded which). The receptors stem from a woman in her thirties or forties with acute COVID-19.

The chain links TRBV7-3 to TRBJ1-3; tentatively, D is TRBD1 (5 bases). Germline V gives CDR1 SGHTA, CDR2 FQGTGA. This CDR3 is built from 15 residues. V lost 5 bases, J lost 2 bases, and 13 bases lay in between. In nucleotides, the CDR3 is TGTGCCAGCAGCATATCTGGACAAGCTGGAAACACCATATATTTT. The encoded protein is CASSISGQAGNTIYF.

The V call is TRBV25-1, the J call TRBJ2-1, with 12 bases that match TRBD1. CDR1 is MGHDK, CDR2 SYGVNS, per germline. CDR3 length: 17 residues. Unmatched junction bases numbered 14, after V lost 7 bases and J lost 7 bases. CDR3 residues: CASTGVVGTGGTNEQFF. DNA for the CDR3: TGTGCCAGCACCGGAGTAGTCGGGACAGGGGGCACTAATGAGCAGTTCTTC.

This clone was observed once. The V gene is TRBV18, the J gene TRBJ2-1, with 10 bases aligning to TRBD2. The germline CDR1 and CDR2 sequences are KGHSH and LQKENI. V shed 3 bases and J 5 bases; nucleotides not matched to a gene: 7. CDR3 length: 16 amino acids. CDR3: CASSPDWTSGNNEQFF. CDR3 DNA sequence: TGTGCCAGCTCACCGGATTGGACTAGCGGAAACAATGAGCAGTTCTTC. The full variable domain, completed using reference TRBV18 and TRBJ2-1, is NAGVMQNPRHLVRRRGQEARLRCSPMKGHSHVYWYRQLPEEGLKFMVYLQKENIIDESGMPKERFSAEFPKEGPSILRIQQVVRGDSAAYFCASSPDWTSGNNEQFFGPGTRLTVL.

This chain's CDR3 is CASSLTGWESGSSYNEQFF. DNA for the CDR3: TGTGCCAGCAGCTTAACAGGATGGGAAAGCGGGAGCTCCTACAATGAGCAGTTCTTC. The chain uses TRBV13 and TRBJ2-1; the match to TRBD2 covers 8 bases. The J segment lost 0 bases and the V segment lost 2 bases, leaving 12 bases of the junction unmatched. Germline V lookup: CDR1 PRHDT, CDR2 FYEKMQ (reference sequence). The CDR3 runs to 19 residues.

The CDR3 nucleotides are TGTGCCAGCAGCCAAGATGGGACTGGAGATACGCAGTATTTT. Translated: CASSQDGTGDTQYF. The chain recombines TRBV3-1 (or the pseudogene TRBV3-2) with TRBJ2-3; TRBD2 is a possible D gene (6 bases). Trimming removed 0 bases at V and 5 bases at J, with 9 bases between. Germline CDR1 reads LGHDT; CDR2 reads YNNKEL (reference sequence). The CDR3 totals 14 residues.

The chain carries TRBV18 and TRBJ1-1; 7 nucleotides agree with TRBD1. V was clipped by 6 bases and J by 4 bases; unmatched bases: 8. The V gene's germline CDR1 is KGHSH and CDR2 LQKENI. The length of the CDR3 is 14 residues. The CDR3 DNA is TGTGCCAGCTCCTCGACAGGGACGGGCACTGAAGCTTTCTTT. Protein: CASSSTGTGTEAFF.

This chain joins TRBV5-6 and TRBJ1-1; unclear D gene. Germline V gene data show CDR1 as SGHDT and CDR2 as YYEEEE. This CDR3 region has 15 residues. The V end lost 0 bases, the J end lost 0 bases, and 9 bases lay between the germline ends. The CDR3 is CASSLDSLMNTEAFF. In DNA form, the CDR3 reads TGTGCCAGCAGCTTGGACAGCTTGATGAACACTGAAGCTTTCTTT.

J is TRBJ1-4 and V is TRBV5-1; 7 bases map to TRBD1. After removal of 4 bases from V and 7 bases from J, the junction contained 10 bases not matched to a gene. From germline, CDR1 is SGHRS and CDR2 YFSETQ. This CDR3 is built from 15 residues. The CDR3 DNA follows: TGCGCCAGCAGCCTCTCGGGACAGTTAGCTGAAAAACTGTTTTTT. This gives the protein CASSLSGQLAEKLFF.

V gene TRBV6-6 combines with J gene TRBJ1-2; 7 nucleotides align to TRBD1. This CDR3 contains 16 residues. V gave up 7 bases and J gave up 0 bases; unmatched junction bases: 11. CDR1 and CDR2 (germline): MNHNY, SVGAGI (reference sequence). As DNA, the CDR3 is TGTGCCAGCAACCCCGGGACAGCACTCCCTAACTATGGCTACACCTTC. Translation: CASNPGTALPNYGYTF.

CDR3 DNA: TGCAGTGCTAGTTACAGGGTAGGGAATGAGCAGTTCTTC. It yields the protein CSASYRVGNEQFF. The V gene is TRBV20-1, the J gene TRBJ2-1; possibly TRBD1 for D (6 bases). The CDR3 sequence is 13 residues long. V was trimmed by 3 bases and J by 7 bases, leaving 13 bases between them. The V gene's germline CDR1 is DFQATT and CDR2 SNEGSKA (reference sequence).

CDR3 sequence: CASSLGETAYNSPLHF. The DNA for the CDR3 is TGTGCCAGCAGCTTGGGGGAGACGGCATATAATTCACCCCTCCACTTT. The J gene is TRBJ1-6, the V gene TRBV5-4; D is unclear. Germline CDR1 SGHNT, CDR2 YYREEE (reference sequence). The V gene lost 0 bases and the J gene lost 4 bases, with 11 bases spanning the gap. This CDR3 contains 16 residues.

This clone was detected only a few times. This sequence joins TRBV7-3 and TRBJ2-2; 10 bases line up with TRBD1. Germline V CDR1 and CDR2: SGHTA, FQGTGA. Germline trimming cut 5 bases from V and 5 bases from J; bases unmatched to any gene: 8. CDR3 length equals 16 residues. CDR3 in DNA: TGTGCCAGCAGCGACGACAGGGGGCGCTTAACCGGGGAGCTGTTTTTT. Translating gives CASSDDRGRLTGELFF.

J is TRBJ2-1 and V is TRBV6-5; 11 bases match TRBD2. The CDR3 covers 15 residues. J was trimmed by 4 bases and V by 5 bases; bases with no gene match: 4. Germline assignment: CDR1 MNHEY and CDR2 SVGAGI. The CDR3 region is CASSIAGGGYNEQFF. CDR3 coding DNA: TGTGCCAGCAGTATAGCGGGGGGGGGTTACAATGAGCAGTTCTTC.

This clone has a single count. The V and J genes are TRBV10-2 and TRBJ2-1; maybe TRBD2 (7 bases). Trimming cost V 3 bases and J 7 bases, with 16 bases left between them. Germline V gene data show CDR1 as WSHSY and CDR2 as SAAADI. The length of the CDR3 is 15 residues. CDR3 in amino acids: CASSERRERGNEQFF. The CDR3 coding sequence is TGCGCCAGCAGTGAACGGCGGGAGAGGGGGAATGAGCAGTTCTTC.

The chain employs TRBV6-5 and TRBJ1-1; 7 bases match TRBD1. Trimming took 6 bases from V and 0 from J; bases not matched to a gene: 4. The CDR3 has 14 amino acids. The germline V gene has CDR1 MNHEY and CDR2 SVGAGI. CDR3 nucleotide sequence: TGTGCCAGCAGAAGGGGGCCCATGAACACTGAAGCTTTCTTT. It specifies CASRRGPMNTEAFF.

This clone came up once. The V and J genes are TRBV28 and TRBJ2-7; TRBD1 agrees at 9 bases. V trimming: 5 bases; J trimming: 7 bases; junction bases outside the gene matches: 9. Germline CDR1 and CDR2: MDHEN and SYDVKM. The CDR3 totals 14 residues. This CDR3 reads CASSARDREREQYF. The CDR3 DNA reads as TGTGCCAGCAGTGCCCGGGACAGGGAGCGGGAGCAGTACTTC.

This clone was seen only once. In the same sample, other DNA sequences code for this CDR3. The chain links TRBV5-1 to TRBJ1-4, with 9 bases aligning to TRBD1. V lost 2 bases to trimming and J lost 5 bases; unmatched junction nucleotides: 1. The germline CDR1 and CDR2 sequences are SGHRS and YFSETQ. The CDR3 runs 14 residues. The chain's CDR3 is CASSLGTGNEKLFF. CDR3 DNA: TGCGCCAGCAGCTTAGGGACAGGGAATGAAAAACTGTTTTTT.

The genes are TRBV10-3 and TRBJ2-2; no clear D. The germline gives CDR1 ENHRY, CDR2 SYGVKD. The CDR3 is made up of 15 amino acids. Deletions cut 7 bases from V and 5 bases from J, with 17 bases between. CDR3 DNA: TGTGCCATCACTGGAGACCCGGTTACGACCGGGGAGCTGTTTTTT. It encodes CAITGDPVTTGELFF.

This clone turned up a few times. The chain uses TRBV5-4 and TRBJ2-5; D remains unclear. CDR1 is SGHNT and CDR2 is YYREEE in the germline V gene (reference sequence). The CDR3 runs to 14 residues. Between the trimmed V and J ends, which lost 4 bases and 1 base, there was a span of 11 bases. CDR3 sequence (DNA): TGTGCCAGCAGCCTAGGCACACTCCAAGAGACCCAGTACTTC. It is translated as CASSLGTLQETQYF.

As to this clone: This sample includes further DNA sequences coding for the same CDR3. This chain's CDR3 is CASSPGRGDQPQHF. The CDR3, as DNA: TGTGCCAGCTCACCCGGCAGGGGAGATCAGCCCCAGCATTTT. J is TRBJ1-5 and V is TRBV18; D possibly corresponds to TRBD1 (6 bases). The CDR3 length is 14 residues. Germline values: CDR1 KGHSH, CDR2 LQKENI. V was pared by 3 bases and J by 5 bases, with 11 bases between.

CDR3 amino acids: CASSPYAGVSQPQHF. DNA of the CDR3: TGTGCCAGCTCGCCTTATGCAGGGGTTAGTCAGCCCCAGCATTTT. The chain recombines TRBV18 with TRBJ1-5, with a possible D match to TRBD1 (6 bases). The germline V gene has CDR1 KGHSH and CDR2 LQKENI. This CDR3 has 15 amino acids. V was pared by 6 bases and J by 6 bases, with 18 bases between.

This sequence joins TRBV7-9 and TRBJ1-1, with a weak D call TRBD1 (5 bases). The CDR3 consists of 14 residues. V lost 5 bases to trimming and J lost 5 bases, with 15 bases between them. Germline CDR1 reads SEHNR; CDR2 reads FQNEAQ (reference sequence). The CDR3 DNA reads TGTGCCAGCAGCCTGGACACCATGTGGACTGAAGCTTTCTTT. It specifies CASSLDTMWTEAFF.

The rearrangement uses TRBV7-2 and TRBJ2-1, with TRBD2 matching 10 bases. Unmatched junction bases numbered 8, after V lost 0 bases and J lost 3 bases. CDR3 length equals 18 residues. The germline CDR1 and CDR2 sequences are SGHTA and FQGNSA. In DNA, the CDR3 is TGTGCCAGCAGCTTAGCCCGACTGGGACTAGCGTACTACAATGAGCAGTTCTTC. It is translated as CASSLARLGLAYYNEQFF.

This clone was counted a few times. This sequence joins TRBV5-1 and TRBJ1-2, with D possibly being TRBD1 (6 bases). V was cut by 4 bases and J by 4 bases, with 20 bases left in between. The CDR3 loop spans 16 amino acids. Germline CDR1 reads SGHRS; CDR2 reads YFSETQ. CDR3 coding DNA: TGCGCCAGCAGCCCGCATACACCGGGGGGCGGCTATGGCTACACCTTC. This codes for CASSPHTPGGGYGYTF.